This paragraph covers one T cell receptor beta chain sequence. The antigen is not known. The data were taken from a study of human T cells and chemical hapten exposure. Sample time point: pre-sensitization, week 0. Treatment denoted: therapeutic diphenylcyclopropenone sensitization with weekly scalp DPC. Extraction of total RNA was performed on unfractionated whole blood. Each donor was an alopecia patient between 18 and 70 years of age who qualified for DPC. MiXCR, run by TCRdb on the RACE reads, gives a single entry per CDR3 protein. Seen here are about 52,000 distinct CDR3 sequences, roughly 10% observed once, and the top ten hold 8.5% to 10%. CDR3 size: 13 residues. V gave up 3 bases and J gave up 7 bases, with 13 bases separating them. Findings and limits, study-wide: Patch test score showed a positive correlation with PT1 expanded TCR counts.

This sequence was found in a woman aged 25 to 45 with alopecia areata. Some clones in this sample may be carry-over from other donors' samples. The sample was whole blood, taken in connection with sensitization to the hapten diphenylcyclopropenone (DPC). The chain recombines TRBV12-3 or TRBV12-4 with TRBJ2-7, with no clear D. The CDR3 protein is CASSFTLSKEQYF. Written as DNA, the CDR3 is TGTGCCAGCAGTTTTACGCTGAGTAAGGAGCAGTACTTC.